This TCR beta chain comes out of a study of cytomegalovirus exposure and HLA in healthy donors. Libraries were prepared by immunoSEQ multiplex PCR; TCRdb keeps only in-frame clonotypes and omits some of them. Here the sample spans some 160,000 clones, 91% being singletons. The germline CDR1 and CDR2 sequences are SEHNR and FQNEAQ (reference sequence). The CDR3 totals 17 residues. With 5 bases clipped from V and 1 base from J, the junction kept 7 bases outside the gene matches. Sequenced: PBMCs. The chain carries TRBV7-9 and TRBJ2-1, with 11 nucleotides matching TRBD2. The TCR comes from a man younger than 30 in good health and CMV-seronegative. The CDR3 is CASSAPTSGVSYNEQFF. CDR3 coding DNA: TGTGCCAGCAGCGCTCCGACTAGCGGGGTGTCCTACAATGAGCAGTTCTTC.